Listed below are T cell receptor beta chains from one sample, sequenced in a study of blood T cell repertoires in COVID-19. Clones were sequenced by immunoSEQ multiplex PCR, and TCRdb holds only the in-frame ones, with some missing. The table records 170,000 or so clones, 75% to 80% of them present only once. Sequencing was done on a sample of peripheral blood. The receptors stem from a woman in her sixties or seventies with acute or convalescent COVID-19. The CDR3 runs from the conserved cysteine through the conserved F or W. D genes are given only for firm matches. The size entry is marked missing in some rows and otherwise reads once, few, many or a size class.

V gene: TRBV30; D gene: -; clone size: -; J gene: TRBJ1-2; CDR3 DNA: TGTGCCTGGACGCCTTCTCTGGGCCCAAACTATGGCTACACCTTC; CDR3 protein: CAWTPSLGPNYGYTF
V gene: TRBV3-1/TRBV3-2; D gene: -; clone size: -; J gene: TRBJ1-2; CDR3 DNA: TGTGCCAGCAGTCACGGGGGAGGTCGGGGCTACACCTTC; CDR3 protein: CASSHGGGRGYTF
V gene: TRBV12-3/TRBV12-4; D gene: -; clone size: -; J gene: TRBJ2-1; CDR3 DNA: TGTGCCAGCAGTTTCATAGCGCCGAATGAGCAGTTCTTC; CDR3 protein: CASSFIAPNEQFF
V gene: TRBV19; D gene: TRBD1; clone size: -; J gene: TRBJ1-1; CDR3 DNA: TGTGCCAGTAAGGGGACAGGGGTGGTGAACACTGAAGCTTTCTTT; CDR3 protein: CASKGTGVVNTEAFF
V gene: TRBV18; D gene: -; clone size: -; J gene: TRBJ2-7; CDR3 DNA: TGTGCCAGCTCACGGACTAAAAGCCTGTCCGAGCAGTACTTC; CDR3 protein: CASSRTKSLSEQYF
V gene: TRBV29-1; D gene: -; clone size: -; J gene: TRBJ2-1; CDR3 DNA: TGCAGCGTTGAAGCGGGAGACAGAGAGCAGTTCTTC; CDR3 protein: CSVEAGDREQFF
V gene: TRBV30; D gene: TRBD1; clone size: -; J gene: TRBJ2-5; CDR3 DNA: TGTGCCGGACAGGGGGATGGTCTGGAGACCCAGTACTTC; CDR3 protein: CAGQGDGLETQYF
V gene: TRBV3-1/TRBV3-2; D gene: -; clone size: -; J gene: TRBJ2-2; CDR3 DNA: TGTGCCAGCAGCTTCGGTCGCCGGGAGCTGTTTTTT; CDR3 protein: CASSFGRRELFF
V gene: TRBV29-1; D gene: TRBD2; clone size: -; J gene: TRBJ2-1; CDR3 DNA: TGCAGCGTCCTAGGGACTAGCGGGAGTCAGCAGTTCTTC; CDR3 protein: CSVLGTSGSQQFF
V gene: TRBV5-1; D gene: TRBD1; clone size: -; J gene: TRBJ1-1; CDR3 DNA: TGCGCCAGCAGCTTGGGGACAGGGATCTTTTACGAAGCTTTCTTT; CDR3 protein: CASSLGTGIFYEAFF
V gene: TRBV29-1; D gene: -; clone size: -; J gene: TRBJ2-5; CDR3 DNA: TGCAGCGTTGGGATCCCGGGGTTAGAGACCCAGTACTTC; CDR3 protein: CSVGIPGLETQYF
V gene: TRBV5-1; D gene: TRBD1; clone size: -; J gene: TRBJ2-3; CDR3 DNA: TGCGCCAGCAGCCGCCAGGGACAGGGTGTAGATACGCAGTATTTT; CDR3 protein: CASSRQGQGVDTQYF
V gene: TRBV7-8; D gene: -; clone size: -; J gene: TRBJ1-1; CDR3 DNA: TGTGCCAGCAGTTACACCGGAGCGACTGAAGCTTTCTTT; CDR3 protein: CASSYTGATEAFF
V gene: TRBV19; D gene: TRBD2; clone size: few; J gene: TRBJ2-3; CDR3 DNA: TGTGCCAGTAGTAACCCCCACGGGAGGGCCCTCGCAGATACGCAGTATTTT; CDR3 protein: CASSNPHGRALADTQYF
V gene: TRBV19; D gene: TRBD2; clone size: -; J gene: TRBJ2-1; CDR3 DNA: TGTGCCAGCGGGAGGTACAATGAGCAGTTCTTC; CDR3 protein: CASGRYNEQFF
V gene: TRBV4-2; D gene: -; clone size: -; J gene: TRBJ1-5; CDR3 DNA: TGTGCCAGCAGCCAAGGACAGTCCAATCAGCCCCAGCATTTT; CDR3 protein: CASSQGQSNQPQHF
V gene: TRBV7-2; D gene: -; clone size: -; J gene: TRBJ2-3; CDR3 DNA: TGTGCCAGCAGCTTGTCACCCCCAGGGACTCCCTTTGGAGATACGCAGTATTTT; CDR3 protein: CASSLSPPGTPFGDTQYF
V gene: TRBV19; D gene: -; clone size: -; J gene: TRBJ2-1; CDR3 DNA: TGTGCCAGTAGCTACCGGGGTCCAATGGAGCAGTTCTTC; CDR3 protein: CASSYRGPMEQFF
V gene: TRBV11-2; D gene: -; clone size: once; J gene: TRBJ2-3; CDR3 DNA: TGTGCCAGCAGTTCCGCCCGCGGCGGGTTGAGCACAGATACGCAGTATTTT; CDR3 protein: CASSSARGGLSTDTQYF
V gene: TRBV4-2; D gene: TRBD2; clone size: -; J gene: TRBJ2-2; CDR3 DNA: TGTGCCAGCAGCCAGGACAGACTAGCGGTAGGGGAGCTGTTTTTT; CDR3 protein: CASSQDRLAVGELFF
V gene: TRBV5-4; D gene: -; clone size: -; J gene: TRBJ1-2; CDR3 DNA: TGTGCCAGCAGCCCCAAGCAGGGGATATACTATGACTACACCTTC; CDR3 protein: CASSPKQGIYYDYTF
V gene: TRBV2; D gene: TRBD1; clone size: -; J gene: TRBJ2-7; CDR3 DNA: TGTGCCAGCAGAGTACAGGGGCTTAACTCCTACGAGCAGTACTTC; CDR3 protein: CASRVQGLNSYEQYF
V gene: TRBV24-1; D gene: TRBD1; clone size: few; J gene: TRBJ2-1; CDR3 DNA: TGTGCCACCACCTCCGGGACAGGCAATTACAATGAGCAGTTCTTC; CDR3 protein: CATTSGTGNYNEQFF
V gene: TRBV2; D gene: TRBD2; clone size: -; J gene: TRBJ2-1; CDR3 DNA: TGTGCCAGCAGTGCCCGGGGACTAGCGGGAGGGCGAAGTTCCCGCTTATCAAATGAGCAGTTCTTC; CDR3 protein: CASSARGLAGGRSSRLSNEQFF
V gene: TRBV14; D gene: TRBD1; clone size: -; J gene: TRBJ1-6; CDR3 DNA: TGTGCCAGCAGCCAATACAGGGGGTACCTCCACTTT; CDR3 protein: CASSQYRGYLHF
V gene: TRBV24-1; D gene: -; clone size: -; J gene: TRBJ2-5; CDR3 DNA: TGTGCCACCAGTAATCCAGGGGGGAGTCGAGTGGTGGAGACCCAGTACTTC; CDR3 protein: CATSNPGGSRVVETQYF
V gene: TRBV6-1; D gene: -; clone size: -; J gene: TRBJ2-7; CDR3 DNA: TGTGCCAGCAGTGAAAATATCGGTGGAGGCTACGAGCAGTACTTC; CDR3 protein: CASSENIGGGYEQYF
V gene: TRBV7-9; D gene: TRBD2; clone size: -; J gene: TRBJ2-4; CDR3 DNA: TGTGCCAGCAGCTTAAGCCTAGCGGGAGTTTCTAAGAACATTCAGTACTTC; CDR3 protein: CASSLSLAGVSKNIQYF
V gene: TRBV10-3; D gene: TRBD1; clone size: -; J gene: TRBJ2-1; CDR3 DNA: TGTGCCATGAGCCGGGACAGGGCCCACAATGAGCAGTTCTTC; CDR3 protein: CAMSRDRAHNEQFF
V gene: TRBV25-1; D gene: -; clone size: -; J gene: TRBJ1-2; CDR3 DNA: TGTGCCAGCAGCCGAGCCTCCTATGGCTACACCTTC; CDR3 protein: CASSRASYGYTF
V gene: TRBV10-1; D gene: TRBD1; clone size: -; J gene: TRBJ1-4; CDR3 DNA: TGCGCCAGCTCCAGGGGGCTAAATGAAAAACTGTTTTTT; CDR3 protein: CASSRGLNEKLFF
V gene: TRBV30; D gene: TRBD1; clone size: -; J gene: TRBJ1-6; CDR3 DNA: TGTGCCTGGAGAGAGACAGGGTACAATTCACCCCTCCACTTT; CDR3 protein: CAWRETGYNSPLHF
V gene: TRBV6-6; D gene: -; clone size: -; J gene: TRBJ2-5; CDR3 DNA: TGTGCCAGCAGTTACGACGTGCGGCGAGGGGAGACCCAGTACTTC; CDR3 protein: CASSYDVRRGETQYF
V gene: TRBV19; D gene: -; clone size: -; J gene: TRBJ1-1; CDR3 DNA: TGTGCCAGTAGTATAGATCCTCCGGGGGAAGCTTTCTTT; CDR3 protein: CASSIDPPGEAFF
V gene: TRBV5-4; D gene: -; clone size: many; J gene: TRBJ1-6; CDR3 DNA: TGTGCCAGCAGCTTGGACAGGGCCTCGAATTCACCCCTCCACTTT; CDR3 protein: CASSLDRASNSPLHF
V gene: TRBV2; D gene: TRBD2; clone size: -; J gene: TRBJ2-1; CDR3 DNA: TGTGCCAGCAGTGACGGGGTTAGCGGGAGAATAGGGTCTTTCGATGAGCAGTTCTTC; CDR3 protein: CASSDGVSGRIGSFDEQFF
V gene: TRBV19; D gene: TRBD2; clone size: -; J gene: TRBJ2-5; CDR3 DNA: TGTGCCAGTAGTGAGGCTAGCGGGACGCTAGGGGGAGAGACCCAGTACTTC; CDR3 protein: CASSEASGTLGGETQYF
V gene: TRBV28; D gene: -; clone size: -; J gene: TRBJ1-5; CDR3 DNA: TGTGCCAGCAGTTTCAATCCGGTCCGGGGAAATCAGCCCCAGCATTTT; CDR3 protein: CASSFNPVRGNQPQHF
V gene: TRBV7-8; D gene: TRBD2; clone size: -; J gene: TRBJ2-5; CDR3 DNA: TGTGCCAGCAGCTCCGGGACTATCCAAGAGACCCAGTACTTC; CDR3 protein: CASSSGTIQETQYF
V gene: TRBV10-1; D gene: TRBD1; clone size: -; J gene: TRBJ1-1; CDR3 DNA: TGCGCCAGCAGCTCTCAGGGGGGCGGATCTGAAGCTTTCTTT; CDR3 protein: CASSSQGGGSEAFF
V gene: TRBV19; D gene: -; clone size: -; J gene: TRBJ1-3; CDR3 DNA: TGTGCCAGTACCTCGGGAGGGGCTGGAAACACCATATATTTT; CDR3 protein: CASTSGGAGNTIYF
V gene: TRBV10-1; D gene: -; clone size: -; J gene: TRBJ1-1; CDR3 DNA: TGCGCCAGCAGTGGGGCCGGGCAGGGCAACACTGAAGCTTTCTTT; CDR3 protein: CASSGAGQGNTEAFF
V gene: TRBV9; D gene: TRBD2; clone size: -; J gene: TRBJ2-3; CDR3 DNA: TGTGCCAGCAGCCCCCGACTAGCGGTAAAGGAAGATACGCAGTATTTT; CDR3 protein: CASSPRLAVKEDTQYF
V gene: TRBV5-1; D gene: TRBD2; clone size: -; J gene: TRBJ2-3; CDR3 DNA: TGCGCCAGCAGCCCGGGGACTACTCCACGAGATACGCAGTATTTT; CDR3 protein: CASSPGTTPRDTQYF
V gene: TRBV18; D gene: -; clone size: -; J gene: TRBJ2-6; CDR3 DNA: TGTGCCAGCTCACCACAACCCTCCGGGGTGAAGAGCTCTGGGGCCAACGTCCTGACTTTC; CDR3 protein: CASSPQPSGVKSSGANVLTF
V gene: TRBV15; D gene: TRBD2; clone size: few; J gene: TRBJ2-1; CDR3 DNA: TGTGCCACCAGCAGAGTTTTCGTCGCGGGAGCCGGGAATGAGCAGTTCTTC; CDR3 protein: CATSRVFVAGAGNEQFF
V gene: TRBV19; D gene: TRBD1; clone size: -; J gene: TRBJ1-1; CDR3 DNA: TGTGCCAGTAGGGACAGGGGATCGAACACTGAAGCTTTCTTT; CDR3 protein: CASRDRGSNTEAFF
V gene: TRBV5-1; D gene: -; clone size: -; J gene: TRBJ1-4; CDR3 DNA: TGCGCCAGCAGCGCGGGGGTAAGAGTCGAGGGGGAAAAACTGTTTTTT; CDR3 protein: CASSAGVRVEGEKLFF
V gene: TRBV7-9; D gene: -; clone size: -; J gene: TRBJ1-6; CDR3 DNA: TGTGCCAGCACCCTAGACGGAGTTAATGGTTCACCCCTCCACTTT; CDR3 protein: CASTLDGVNGSPLHF
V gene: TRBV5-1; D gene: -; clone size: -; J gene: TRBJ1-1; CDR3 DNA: TGCGCCAGCAGGCAACAGGACAACACTGAAGCTTTCTTT; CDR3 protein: CASRQQDNTEAFF
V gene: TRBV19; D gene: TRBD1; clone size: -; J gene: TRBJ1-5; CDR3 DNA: TGTGCCAGTAGCCTGGGACAGAACAATCAGCCCCAGCATTTT; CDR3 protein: CASSLGQNNQPQHF
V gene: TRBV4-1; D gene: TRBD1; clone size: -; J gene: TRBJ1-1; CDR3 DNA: TGCGCCAGCAGTCGGACAGGCCTGCTAGGGGACACTGAAGCTTTCTTT; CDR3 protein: CASSRTGLLGDTEAFF
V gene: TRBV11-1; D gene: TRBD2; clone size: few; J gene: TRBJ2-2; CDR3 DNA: TGTGCCAGCAGCTCCACTAGCGGGGTAACGGCCGGGGAGCTGTTTTTT; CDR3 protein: CASSSTSGVTAGELFF
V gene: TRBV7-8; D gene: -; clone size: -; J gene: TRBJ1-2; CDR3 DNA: TGTGCCAGCAGCGACAGACCAAATAACTATGGCTACACCTTC; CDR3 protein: CASSDRPNNYGYTF
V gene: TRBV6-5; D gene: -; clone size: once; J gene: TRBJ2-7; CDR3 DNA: TGTGCCAGCCTGGGTGGTTGGGAGAGGGAGCAGTACTTC; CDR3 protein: CASLGGWEREQYF
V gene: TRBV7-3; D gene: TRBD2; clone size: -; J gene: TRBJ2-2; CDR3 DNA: TGTGCCAGCAGCTTATTGAGCGGGAGGGGCACCGGGGAGCTGTTTTTT; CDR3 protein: CASSLLSGRGTGELFF
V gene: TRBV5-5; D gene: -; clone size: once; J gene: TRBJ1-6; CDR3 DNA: TGTGCCAGCAGCCGAGACAGAATCTATAATTCACCCCTCCACTTT; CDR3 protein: CASSRDRIYNSPLHF